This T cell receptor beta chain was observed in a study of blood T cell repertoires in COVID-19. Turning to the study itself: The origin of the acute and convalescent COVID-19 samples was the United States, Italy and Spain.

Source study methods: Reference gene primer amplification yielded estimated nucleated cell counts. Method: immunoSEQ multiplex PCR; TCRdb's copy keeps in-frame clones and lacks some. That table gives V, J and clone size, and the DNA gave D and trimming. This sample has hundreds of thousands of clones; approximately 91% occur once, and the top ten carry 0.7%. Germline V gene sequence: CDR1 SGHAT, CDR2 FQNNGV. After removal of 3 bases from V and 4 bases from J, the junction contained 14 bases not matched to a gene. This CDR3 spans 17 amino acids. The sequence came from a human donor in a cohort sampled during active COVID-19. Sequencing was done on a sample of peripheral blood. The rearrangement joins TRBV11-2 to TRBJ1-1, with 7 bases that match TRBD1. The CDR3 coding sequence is TGTGCCAGCAGCTTCGGAACTTACAGGGGATGGTCCACTGAAGCTTTCTTT. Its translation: CASSFGTYRGWSTEAFF.